The T cell receptor beta chain under discussion was sequenced for a study of beta chain features in type 1 diabetes. Study-level results: Shortening of TCRB CDR3s, moderate but significant, appeared in all four CD4+ subsets of Type 1 diabetes patients.

This clone was observed a handful of times. Its specificity is not known. Via CD45RO/CCR7/CD25/CD127/CD95/CD27, cells of the CD4+ naive, central memory, regulatory and stem cell-like memory subsets were sorted. Expressed TCRB transcripts were sequenced because the entire RNA isolate underwent reverse transcription. Profiling relied on immunoSEQ multiplex PCR, and the TCRdb table lists in-frame clones only, not all of them. The data contain 300,000 to 400,000 clones, about a tenth of them singletons. The CDR3 loop spans 14 amino acids. From germline, CDR1 is SGHAT and CDR2 FQNNGV. V dropped 3 bases and J dropped 9 bases, with 15 bases sitting between them.

The genes are TRBV11-2 and TRBJ2-1, with TRBD1 as a possible D gene (6 bases). Sample: central memory CD4+ T cells from blood. This sequence was found in a man aged 25 to 45 with type 1 diabetes. The CDR3 is CASSFQRTGSEQFF. In nucleotides, the CDR3 is TGTGCCAGCAGCTTCCAAAGAACAGGGAGTGAGCAGTTCTTC.